Following are 10 T cell receptor beta chains from one sample sequenced in a study of blood T cell repertoires in COVID-19. Assay: immunoSEQ multiplex PCR; the TCRdb copy retains only in-frame clones and omits some. The table has some 300,000 clones, roughly 90% seen once. The sample consisted of PBMCs or T cells enriched from blood (not recorded which). Receptors were obtained from a woman in her thirties or forties who had recovered from COVID-19.

The chain combines TRBV11-2 with TRBJ2-4, with D possibly matching TRBD1 (6 bases). Trimming took 1 base from V and 7 from J, leaving 11 bases between them. The CDR3 sequence is 14 residues long. The germline gives CDR1 SGHAT, CDR2 FQNNGV. CDR3 sequence: CASSLVDRSNIQYF. The CDR3 region has the DNA TGTGCCAGCAGCTTAGTAGACAGGTCGAACATTCAGTACTTC.

About this clone: The same CDR3 arises from other DNA sequences in this sample as well. The rearrangement uses TRBV3-1 (or the pseudogene TRBV3-2) and TRBJ1-1, with D possibly matching TRBD1 (5 bases). The V and J ends lost 3 bases and 1 base respectively, with 9 bases between them. Germline lookup yields CDR1 LGHDT and CDR2 YNNKEL (reference sequence). The CDR3 runs 14 residues. The CDR3 DNA follows: TGTGCCAGCAGCCAGGGGAGGGGGAACACTGAAGCTTTCTTT. Protein product: CASSQGRGNTEAFF.

The chain joins TRBV5-1 to TRBJ2-7, with D possibly being TRBD2 (6 bases). Looked up from germline, CDR1 is SGHRS and CDR2 is YFSETQ. V was trimmed by 5 bases and J by 5 bases, leaving 11 bases between them. The CDR3 length is 12 residues. CDR3 sequence: CASSWGLDEQYF. As DNA, the CDR3 is TGCGCCAGCAGTTGGGGACTCGACGAGCAGTACTTC.

This clone came up many times. The rearrangement uses TRBV7-2 and TRBJ1-2; tentative D call: TRBD1 (6 bases). This CDR3 region has 17 residues. CDR1 is SGHTA, CDR2 FQGNSA, per germline. Trimming shortened V by 0 bases and J by 3 bases, and 17 bases separated the two germline ends. CDR3 sequence: CASSLASPRGGDYGYTF. CDR3 nucleotides: TGTGCCAGCAGCTTAGCGTCCCCGAGGGGGGGTGACTATGGCTACACCTTC.

The chain links TRBV6-2 or TRBV6-3 to TRBJ1-1; the D is unclear. In germline, CDR1 is MNHEY, CDR2 SVGEGT. Between the trimmed V and J ends, which lost 2 bases and 2 bases, there was a span of 24 bases. The CDR3 has 19 amino acids. The CDR3 protein is CASSYNPTGRGFLNTEAFF. Here the CDR3 DNA reads TGTGCCAGCAGTTACAACCCAACGGGCCGCGGGTTCTTAAACACTGAAGCTTTCTTT.

A word on this clone: A clone one base away is much larger, so this may be a read error. The identical CDR3 is also encoded by other nucleotide sequences in the sample. This sequence joins TRBV5-4 and TRBJ1-2; 9 bases are a match to TRBD1. CDR3 length: 14 amino acids. Per the germline V gene, CDR1 is SGHNT and CDR2 is YYREEE (reference sequence). CDR3 protein: CASRRQGVANGYTF. DNA for the CDR3: TGTGCCAGCAGGCGACAGGGGGTTGCTAATGGTTACACCTTC.

The chain couples TRBV5-6 to TRBJ1-1, with TRBD1 matching over 12 bases. The V and J ends lost 4 bases and 11 bases, in that order; junction bases with no gene match: 9. This CDR3 is built from 14 residues. The germline V gene has CDR1 SGHDT and CDR2 YYEEEE. The CDR3 loop reads CASSRGTGGGRAFF. In DNA form, the CDR3 reads TGTGCCAGCAGCCGCGGGACAGGGGGCGGGAGGGCTTTCTTT.

The chain has TRBV30 and TRBJ2-3; 9 positions agree with TRBD2. V shed 0 bases, J shed 6 bases, and the junction held 13 bases outside the gene matches. CDR1 GTSNPN and CDR2 SVGIG come from the germline V gene (reference sequence). The CDR3 runs 17 residues. The DNA of the CDR3 is TGTGCCTGGAGTGTAGAGTCTGTAGCGGGGGCAGGGGATACGCAGTATTTT. Translated, it gives CAWSVESVAGAGDTQYF.

This clone was detected once. V and J are TRBV18 and TRBJ1-2, with 10 bases aligning to TRBD1. The V gene end was trimmed by 2 bases and the J gene end by 8 bases; junction bases not matched to a gene: 5. Germline assignment: CDR1 KGHSH and CDR2 LQKENI. The CDR3 runs to 14 residues. The CDR3 DNA sequence: TGTGCCAGCTCACCAGGTGGGACAGGGGCAGGCTACACCTTC. Translating it yields CASSPGGTGAGYTF.

This chain uses TRBV2 with TRBJ1-5; D is unresolved. Germline V gene data show CDR1 as SNHLY and CDR2 as FYNNEI. V dropped 4 bases and J dropped 10 bases, with 11 bases sitting between them. The CDR3 is made up of 12 amino acids. The DNA of the CDR3 is TGTGCCAGCAGTGTCAAACTTACCCCCCAGCATTTT. Encoded protein: CASSVKLTPQHF.